The 3 T cell receptor beta chains below come from one sample, sequenced in a study of CD8 T cells in Susac syndrome. RNA amounts of about 0.5 to 1 ug underwent reverse transcription with random hexamers. TCRdb ran MiXCR on the immunoSEQ multiplex PCR reads and lists one entry per CDR3 protein. The sample shows roughly 180,000 distinct CDR3 sequences, about 95% of them seen only once. Sequencing was done on a sample of CD4+ T cells from PBMCs. The receptors were gathered from a human donor in good health.

Notes on this clonotype: An end of the junction does not agree with germline; a read error may underlie this. The V gene is TRBV11-2, the J gene TRBJ2-6; D may be TRBD2 (5 bases). Germline V gene sequence: CDR1 SGHAT, CDR2 FQNNGV. This CDR3 spans 17 amino acids. CDR3 DNA: TGCGCCAGCAGCCAAGAAGGCATGGGAGCAGGGGCCAACGTCCTGACTTTC. It codes for CASSQEGMGAGANVLTF.

Only one count was recorded for this clonotype. The chain couples TRBV20-1 to TRBJ2-7, with 7 nucleotides matching TRBD2. CDR1 and CDR2 from the germline V gene are DFQATT and SNEGSKA (reference sequence). CDR3 length equals 11 residues. The trim removed 6 bases at V and 4 bases at J, leaving 3 bases unmatched. The CDR3 coding sequence is TGCAGTGCATCTAGCGGATACGAGCAGTACTTC. Protein product: CSASSGYEQYF.

J is TRBJ2-1 and V is TRBV30; 7 bases align to TRBD2. The CDR3 has 12 residues. Germline CDR1 GTSNPN, CDR2 SVGIG (reference sequence). CDR3 in amino acids: CAAREGFNEQFF. In DNA, the CDR3 is TGTGCGGCTAGGGAGGGGTTCAATGAGCAGTTCTTC. Full variable domain (remainder filled in from reference TRBV30 and TRBJ2-1): SQTIHQWPATLVQPVGSPLSLECTVEGTSNPNLYWYRQAAGRGLQLLFYSVGIGQISSEVPQNLSASRPQDRQFILSSKKLLLSDSGFYLCAAREGFNEQFFGPGTRLTVL.